Sequencing of this T cell receptor (beta chain) was carried out in a study of tumor and adjacent non-tumor tissue in lung cancer. Whole-study context: Patients were aged about 31 to 85, 10 men and 4 to 6 women, stage I to III.

This sample's RNA came from whole unsorted tissue. Between August and November 2014, newly diagnosed, chemotherapy-naive lung cancer patients underwent thoracic surgery in China. The CDR3 sequence is 11 residues long. V was cut by 3 bases and J by 4 bases, with 3 bases left in between. The V gene's germline CDR1 is MDHEN and CDR2 SYDVKM. Three rounds of nested PCR, following a modified ARM-PCR protocol, produced the TCRbeta library. One entry per CDR3 protein, called by TCRdb with MiXCR from the multiplex PCR reads. The sample records 200,000 to 250,000 distinct CDR3 sequences, 70% to 75% being singletons. Study-wide results and caveats: Tumor tissue had significantly higher TCR diversity than normal lung. Patients with more diverse tumor TCRs had worse survival.

Concerning this clonotype: Its antigen is currently unknown.

Sequences were obtained from lung tumor tissue. The sequence derives from a man aged 55-75 years with non-small cell lung cancer. The chain has TRBV28 and TRBJ1-1; unclear D gene. Here the CDR3 reads CASSLPTEAFF. The CDR3 DNA sequence: TGTGCCAGCAGTTTGCCCACTGAAGCTTTCTTT. The variable domain in full, completed from reference TRBV28 and TRBJ1-1, reads DVKVTQSSRYLVKRTGEKVFLECVQDMDHENMFWYRQDPGLGLRLIYFSYDVKMKEKGDIPEGYSVSREKKERFSLILESASTNQTSMYLCASSLPTEAFFGQGTRLTVV.